These 29 T cell receptor beta chains were all obtained from the same sample, sequenced in a study of cytomegalovirus exposure and HLA in healthy donors. 13 Jbeta primers and 60 Vbeta primers were used for the PCR. Repertoires were generated with immunoSEQ multiplex PCR, while TCRdb's copy carries only in-frame clones and drops some. Among approximately 74,000 clones listed, under 70% were seen once. Specimen: PBMCs. Receptor source: a man aged 25-40 years in good health and CMV-seropositive.

The chain's CDR3 is CASSAGRKFEAFF. For the CDR3, the DNA is TGTGCCAGCTCTGCGGGACGGAAGTTTGAAGCTTTCTTT. The chain joins TRBV18 to TRBJ1-1, with a tentative D call TRBD1 (5 bases). The CDR3 spans 13 residues. The germline CDR1 and CDR2 sequences are KGHSH and LQKENI. V was clipped by 6 bases and J by 7 bases, with 15 bases between them.

This clone was found a few times. The V gene is TRBV5-1, the J gene TRBJ2-7; 7 bases agree with TRBD1. The germline V gene has CDR1 SGHRS and CDR2 YFSETQ. CDR3 length: 13 residues. V dropped 4 bases and J dropped 5; count of bases not matched to a gene: 6. CDR3 residues: CASSRDRVHEQYF. The CDR3 DNA sequence: TGCGCCAGCAGCCGCGACAGGGTCCACGAGCAGTACTTC.

The rearrangement links TRBV11-3 to TRBJ1-2; D call uncertain. CDR1 is SGHNT and CDR2 is YENEEA in the germline V gene. V was trimmed by 0 bases and J by 4 bases, leaving 12 bases between them. This CDR3 has 15 amino acids. In DNA form, the CDR3 reads TGTGCCAGCAGCTTAGATCCCGGGTCTGGCTATGGCTACACCTTC. Residues: CASSLDPGSGYGYTF.

The chain joins TRBV4-1 to TRBJ1-2, with 7 positions matching TRBD1. Per germline, CDR1 MGHRA and CDR2 YSYEKL. Unmatched junction bases numbered 7, after V lost 1 base and J lost 8 bases. The CDR3 loop spans 14 amino acids. CDR3 DNA sequence: TGCGCCAGCAGCCAAGTCCCCACAGGGGACGGCTACACCTTC. This codes for CASSQVPTGDGYTF.

The chain uses TRBV4-2 and TRBJ2-7; D is uncertain. V was cut by 1 base and J by 3 bases, with 10 bases left in between. This CDR3 has 14 amino acids. Looked up from germline, CDR1 is LGHNA and CDR2 is YNFKEQ. The chain's CDR3 is CASSQGAAGYEQYF. The DNA for the CDR3 is TGTGCCAGCAGCCAAGGAGCCGCCGGCTACGAGCAGTACTTC.

The sample holds one count of this clone. In nucleotides, the CDR3 is TGTGCCAGCAGCCAAGAATCAGACGGGAGCCCCTACAATGAGCAGTTCTTC. It codes for CASSQESDGSPYNEQFF. The rearrangement joins TRBV4-2 to TRBJ2-1; the D gene is possibly TRBD2 (6 bases). This CDR3 has 17 residues. From germline, CDR1 is LGHNA and CDR2 YNFKEQ. Deletions cut 0 bases from V and 2 bases from J, with 14 bases between.

The chain couples TRBV19 to TRBJ2-7; the match to TRBD1 covers 8 bases. Unmatched junction bases numbered 1, after V lost 5 bases and J lost 1 base. The CDR3 is 13 residues long. CDR1 is LNHDA and CDR2 is SQIVND in the germline V gene (reference sequence). The CDR3 DNA follows: TGTGCCAGTAGTCGGGACAGGTCCTACGAGCAGTACTTC. It specifies CASSRDRSYEQYF.

This clone was recorded a few times. The chain recombines TRBV10-3 with TRBJ2-5, with a tentative D call TRBD2 (6 bases). V dropped 4 bases and J dropped 2 bases, with 14 bases sitting between them. The CDR3 spans 15 residues. CDR1 is ENHRY and CDR2 is SYGVKD in the germline V gene. As DNA, the CDR3 is TGTGCCATCAGTGGGGGAGGACTCCTGCAAGAGACCCAGTACTTC. Translated, it gives CAISGGGLLQETQYF.

The chain joins TRBV30 to TRBJ2-5; TRBD2 is a possible D gene (6 bases). The CDR3 sequence is 11 residues long. Per the germline V gene, CDR1 is GTSNPN and CDR2 is SVGIG (reference sequence). V shed 5 bases and J shed 2 bases, with 6 bases lying between them. For the CDR3, the DNA is TGTGCCTGGGGACTACAAGAGACCCAGTACTTC. Its translation: CAWGLQETQYF.

The chain couples TRBV27 to TRBJ1-1; D ambiguous. CDR3 length equals 14 residues. The V end was cut by 5 bases, the J end by 0 bases, with 10 bases between. Germline V gives CDR1 MNHEY, CDR2 SMNVEV (reference sequence). The CDR3: CASSPVVMNTEAFF. DNA of the CDR3: TGTGCCAGCAGTCCGGTAGTTATGAACACTGAAGCTTTCTTT.

The chain joins TRBV11-2 to TRBJ2-7; 14 nucleotides line up with TRBD2. This CDR3 has 16 residues. Losses at the gene ends were 5 bases for V and 3 bases for J; bases not matched to a gene: 6. Per germline, CDR1 SGHAT and CDR2 FQNNGV. The CDR3: CASSLWTSGGYYEQYF. CDR3 bases: TGTGCCAGCAGCCTCTGGACTAGCGGGGGGTACTACGAGCAGTACTTC.

The V and J genes are TRBV5-1 and TRBJ1-3; the D is unclear. The CDR3 consists of 14 residues. Between the trimmed V and J ends, which lost 4 bases and 3 bases, there was a span of 11 bases. Germline lookup yields CDR1 SGHRS and CDR2 YFSETQ. The CDR3 bases are TGCGCCAGCAGCCTTTACAGTGGTGGAAACACCATATATTTT. Its translation: CASSLYSGGNTIYF.

This chain connects TRBV7-9 to TRBJ2-3; 8 bases match TRBD2. V was clipped by 5 bases and J by 2 bases; unmatched bases: 12. The germline V gene encodes CDR1 SEHNR and CDR2 FQNEAQ (reference sequence). This CDR3 spans 17 amino acids. The CDR3: CASSPDLGGGTTDTQYF. The CDR3, as DNA: TGTGCCAGCAGCCCAGACCTTGGCGGGGGGACCACAGATACGCAGTATTTT.

The genes are TRBV5-4 and TRBJ2-7; D not resolved. From germline, CDR1 is SGHNT and CDR2 YYREEE (reference sequence). Trimming cost V 3 bases and J 0 bases, with 4 bases left between them. The CDR3 runs 12 residues. CDR3 coding DNA: TGTGCCAGCAGCTACAGCTCCTACGAGCAGTACTTC. It encodes CASSYSSYEQYF.

The J gene is TRBJ2-7, the V gene TRBV18; 9 bases line up with TRBD1. V lost 3 bases to trimming and J lost 4 bases; unmatched junction nucleotides: 7. The CDR3 is 15 residues long. Germline V lookup: CDR1 KGHSH, CDR2 LQKENI. DNA of the CDR3: TGTGCCAGCTCACCGAACCGGGACAGGGTGTACGAGCAGTACTTC. Translation: CASSPNRDRVYEQYF.

The CDR3 spells CASSFSVAYNEQFF. The CDR3 bases are TGTGCCAGCAGTTTTAGTGTTGCCTACAATGAGCAGTTCTTC. The rearrangement links TRBV28 to TRBJ2-1; D is unresolved. This CDR3 contains 14 residues. In germline, CDR1 is MDHEN, CDR2 SYDVKM. V was pared by 3 bases and J by 2 bases, with 8 bases between.

The chain carries TRBV19 and TRBJ2-3, with 9 nucleotides matching TRBD1. The germline V gene encodes CDR1 LNHDA and CDR2 SQIVND (reference sequence). CDR3 length: 14 residues. Germline trimming cut 3 bases from V and 4 bases from J; bases unmatched to any gene: 2. The CDR3 sequence is CASSMGQGADTQYF. The CDR3 coding sequence is TGTGCCAGTAGTATGGGACAGGGCGCAGATACGCAGTATTTT.

V gene TRBV5-6 combines with J gene TRBJ2-1; 10 positions agree with TRBD1. Germline assignment: CDR1 SGHDT and CDR2 YYEEEE. The CDR3 sequence is 15 residues long. V was pared by 4 bases and J by 3 bases, with 4 bases of the junction left unmatched. Here the CDR3 reads CASSGGQGDYNEQFF. CDR3 DNA sequence: TGTGCCAGCAGCGGAGGACAGGGGGACTACAATGAGCAGTTCTTC.

This clone appeared a single time. This sequence joins TRBV29-1 and TRBJ2-2, with D perhaps TRBD2 (6 bases). This CDR3 spans 14 amino acids. V was shortened by 7 bases and J by 5 bases, with 17 bases between the two germline ends. Germline V lookup: CDR1 SQVTM, CDR2 ANQGSEA. CDR3 DNA sequence: TGCAGCGCCTTTTACGGGAGTGGGACCGGGGAGCTGTTTTTT. It is translated as CSAFYGSGTGELFF.

The genes are TRBV2 and TRBJ1-3, with TRBD1 matching 8 bases. The trim removed 2 bases at V and 1 base at J, leaving 7 bases unmatched. The germline CDR1 and CDR2 sequences are SNHLY and FYNNEI. This CDR3 region has 17 residues. CDR3 in DNA: TGTGCCAGCAGTGAAACGTACACAGGGGGGTCTGGAAACACCATATATTTT. Its protein product is CASSETYTGGSGNTIYF.

V usage is TRBV4-1 and J usage is TRBJ2-2; D is uncertain. The V gene's germline CDR1 is MGHRA and CDR2 YSYEKL. The V end lost 2 bases, the J end lost 8 bases, and 3 bases lay between the germline ends. CDR3 length equals 11 residues. CDR3 nucleotide sequence: TGCGCCAGCAGCCAACAGGGGGAGCTGTTTTTT. Translation: CASSQQGELFF.

V usage is TRBV7-9 and J usage is TRBJ2-5; 12 bases line up with TRBD2. V dropped 5 bases and J dropped 5; count of bases not matched to a gene: 9. Germline-derived CDR1 and CDR2 are SEHNR and FQNEAQ (reference sequence). The CDR3 sequence is 16 residues long. CDR3 sequence (DNA): TGTGCCAGCAGCGACGGCAGACTAGCGGGAGATGAGACCCAGTACTTC. It is translated as CASSDGRLAGDETQYF.

V is TRBV29-1 and J is TRBJ2-3, with 7 bases identical to TRBD2. The junction had 6 bases not matched to a gene; V was cut back by 5 bases and J by 4 bases. CDR1 is SQVTM, CDR2 ANQGSEA, per germline. The CDR3 length is 13 residues. The DNA for the CDR3 is TGCAGCGTTTTTTTGGGAGGGGCAGATACGCAGTATTTT. It encodes CSVFLGGADTQYF.

In its sample, this clone was seen a few times. The chain carries TRBV6-1 and TRBJ2-1; 7 nucleotides line up with TRBD1. V gave up 6 bases and J gave up 9 bases; unmatched junction bases: 5. The germline V gene has CDR1 MNHNS and CDR2 SASEGT. CDR3 length: 12 amino acids. The CDR3 is CASSEQGTEQFF. The CDR3 coding sequence is TGTGCCAGCAGCGAACAGGGGACTGAGCAGTTCTTC.

This clone was seen only a few times. The genes are TRBV4-3 and TRBJ2-7; D perhaps matches TRBD1 (6 bases). The V gene lost 4 bases and the J gene lost 7 bases, with 17 bases spanning the gap. The CDR3 consists of 14 residues. The germline CDR1 and CDR2 sequences are LGHNA and YSLEER. CDR3 in amino acids: CASSPEWQGREQYF. CDR3 in DNA: TGCGCCAGCAGCCCCGAATGGCAGGGGCGTGAGCAGTACTTC.

The J gene is TRBJ2-1, the V gene TRBV7-3; tentatively, D is TRBD2 (6 bases). Trimming stripped 2 bases from V and 5 bases from J, with 7 bases between. Germline V gene sequence: CDR1 SGHTA, CDR2 FQGTGA. The CDR3 extends over 13 amino acids. CDR3 DNA: TGTGCCAGCAGCTTAGTAGCGGACAATGAGCAGTTCTTC. It specifies CASSLVADNEQFF.

The rearrangement links TRBV12-5 to TRBJ2-5, with 7 bases lining up with TRBD1. There are 15 residues in the CDR3. J gave up 1 base and V 5 bases, and 7 bases lay outside the gene matches. The germline V gene encodes CDR1 LGHNT and CDR2 FRNRAP. This CDR3 reads CASGPVTGAQETQYF. The CDR3 DNA follows: TGTGCTAGTGGTCCCGTCACAGGGGCCCAAGAGACCCAGTACTTC.

With regard to this clone: One junction end disagrees with the germline gene, perhaps due to a read error. CDR3 sequence reads: CASSNSSASDTQYF. For the CDR3, the DNA is TGTGCCAGCAGTAACTCTAGCGCCTCAGATACGCAGTATTTT. This chain connects TRBV6-4 to TRBJ2-3, with TRBD2 as a possible D gene (6 bases). CDR1 is MRHNA and CDR2 is SNTAGT in the germline V gene. The CDR3 is 14 residues long.

This chain uses TRBV5-1 with TRBJ2-2; 8 bases agree with TRBD2. The CDR3 loop spans 16 amino acids. The J segment lost 5 bases and the V segment lost 4 bases, leaving 10 bases of the junction unmatched. Germline V gene data show CDR1 as SGHRS and CDR2 as YFSETQ. The CDR3 DNA follows: TGCGCCAGCAGCCCACATGCAGCGGGAGAGACCGGGGAGCTGTTTTTT. This encodes CASSPHAAGETGELFF. The whole variable domain, filled in from reference TRBV5-1 and TRBJ2-2, reads KAGVTQTPRYLIKTRGQQVTLSCSPISGHRSVSWYQQTPGQGLQFLFEYFSETQRNKGNFPGRFSGRQFSNSRSEMNVSTLELGDSALYLCASSPHAAGETGELFFGEGSRLTVL.